One and the same sample provided the 7 T cell receptor beta chains below, sequenced in a study of blood T cell repertoires in COVID-19. Produced via immunoSEQ multiplex PCR; TCRdb's table is partial and in-frame only. The sample gives 95,000 to 150,000 clones, under 90% of which show up once; about 4.2% is in the top ten. Sequenced sample: peripheral blood. The receptor set was obtained from a woman aged 70-85 years with acute or convalescent COVID-19.

The J gene is TRBJ1-1, the V gene TRBV2; D remains unclear. V was cut by 7 bases and J by 10 bases, with 13 bases left in between. There are 11 residues in the CDR3. Germline values: CDR1 SNHLY, CDR2 FYNNEI. Written as DNA, the CDR3 is TGTGCCAGCACTGCCGCTAGGTTAGCTTTCTTT. Translated, it gives CASTAARLAFF.

This clone was detected only once. CDR3 DNA sequence: TGCGCCAGCAGCTTACAGGGGCCCTACAATGAGCAGTTCTTC. Its translation is CASSLQGPYNEQFF. The chain couples TRBV5-1 to TRBJ2-1; TRBD1 matches 7 bases. The J segment lost 2 bases and the V segment lost 2 bases, leaving 1 base of the junction unmatched. Germline assignment: CDR1 SGHRS and CDR2 YFSETQ. This CDR3 has 14 residues.

This clone was detected once. The chain couples TRBV5-5 to TRBJ1-2, with 10 bases aligning to TRBD1. This CDR3 comprises 14 residues. Germline V gene data show CDR1 as SGHKS and CDR2 as YYEKEE (reference sequence). The V and J ends lost 4 bases and 8 bases, in that order; junction bases with no gene match: 8. CDR3 sequence: CASSPGQGKGGYTF. In DNA, the CDR3 is TGTGCCAGCAGCCCGGGACAGGGGAAAGGGGGCTACACCTTC.

V is TRBV7-2 and J is TRBJ2-1; 15 bases agree with TRBD2. This CDR3 is built from 17 residues. The germline CDR1 and CDR2 sequences are SGHTA and FQGNSA. J gave up 4 bases and V 5 bases, and 6 bases lay outside the gene matches. CDR3: CASSLRTSGGAYNEQFF. CDR3 bases: TGTGCCAGCAGCCTTCGGACTAGCGGGGGGGCGTACAATGAGCAGTTCTTC.

V usage is TRBV9 and J usage is TRBJ2-7; 12 nucleotides align to TRBD2. Germline V gives CDR1 SGDLS, CDR2 YYNGEE. Unmatched junction bases numbered 5, after V lost 0 bases and J lost 1 base. The CDR3 is 17 residues long. CDR3 in DNA: TGTGCCAGCAGCGTAGGTCCGACTAGCGGGGGATCCTACGAGCAGTACTTC. Residues: CASSVGPTSGGSYEQYF.

The genes are TRBV7-2 and TRBJ2-7, with TRBD2 matching over 8 bases. Trimming at V came to 5 bases and at J to 5 bases, leaving 8 bases not matched to a gene. Germline V lookup: CDR1 SGHTA, CDR2 FQGNSA. The CDR3 contains 14 residues. The CDR3 DNA reads TGTGCCAGCAGCCGGGGGGGCGGTGAGCACGAGCAGTACTTC. It yields the protein CASSRGGGEHEQYF.

The chain carries TRBV7-2 and TRBJ1-5, with D possibly matching TRBD1 (6 bases). The CDR3 is 17 amino acids. With 2 bases removed from V and 2 bases from J, the gap between germline ends came to 16 bases. Germline V lookup: CDR1 SGHTA, CDR2 FQGNSA. The CDR3 region is CASSLSQGPWGNQPQHF. The CDR3 region has the DNA TGTGCCAGCAGCTTATCTCAGGGGCCCTGGGGCAATCAGCCCCAGCATTTT. The variable domain in full, completed from reference TRBV7-2 and TRBJ1-5, reads GAGVSQSPSNKVTEKGKDVELRCDPISGHTALYWYRQSLGQGLEFLIYFQGNSAPDKSGLPSDRFSAERTGGSVSTLTIQRTQQEDSAVYLCASSLSQGPWGNQPQHFGDGTRLSIL.